This entry concerns a single T cell receptor beta chain. Germline V CDR1 and CDR2: MNHEY, SVGAGI. V lost 6 bases, J lost 4 bases, and 13 bases lay in between. The CDR3 sequence is 14 residues long. These data originate in a study of blood T cell repertoires in COVID-19. Overall study context: The samples span acute and convalescent COVID-19 from the United States, Italy and Spain. PBMCs, B-cell-depleted T cells, or T cells provided the cDNA or gDNA that made up the material.

Some clones are missing from TCRdb's copy, which holds only in-frame ones; the method was immunoSEQ multiplex PCR. The sample has over 150,000 clones; approximately 85% are singletons. The sequenced sample consisted of peripheral blood. The genes are TRBV6-5 and TRBJ1-5; the D gene is possibly TRBD1 (5 bases). This receptor was obtained from a woman aged 55-70 years with COVID-19, enrolled during active disease. In nucleotides, the CDR3 is TGTGCCAGCAGCCCCAGACAGCGTAATCAGCCCCAGCATTTT. Protein: CASSPRQRNQPQHF.